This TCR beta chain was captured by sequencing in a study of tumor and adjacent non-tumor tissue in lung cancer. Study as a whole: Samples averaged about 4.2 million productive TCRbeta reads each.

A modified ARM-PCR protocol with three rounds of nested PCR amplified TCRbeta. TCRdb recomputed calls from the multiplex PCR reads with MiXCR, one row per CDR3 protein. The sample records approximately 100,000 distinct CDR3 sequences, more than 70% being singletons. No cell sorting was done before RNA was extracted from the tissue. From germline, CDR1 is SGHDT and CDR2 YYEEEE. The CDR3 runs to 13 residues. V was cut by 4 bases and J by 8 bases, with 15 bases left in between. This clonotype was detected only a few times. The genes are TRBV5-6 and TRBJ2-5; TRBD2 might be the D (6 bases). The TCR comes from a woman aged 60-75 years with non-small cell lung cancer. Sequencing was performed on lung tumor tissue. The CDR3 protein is CASSVGLPGTQYF. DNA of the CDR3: TGTGCCAGCAGCGTGGGACTGCCAGGAACCCAGTACTTC.